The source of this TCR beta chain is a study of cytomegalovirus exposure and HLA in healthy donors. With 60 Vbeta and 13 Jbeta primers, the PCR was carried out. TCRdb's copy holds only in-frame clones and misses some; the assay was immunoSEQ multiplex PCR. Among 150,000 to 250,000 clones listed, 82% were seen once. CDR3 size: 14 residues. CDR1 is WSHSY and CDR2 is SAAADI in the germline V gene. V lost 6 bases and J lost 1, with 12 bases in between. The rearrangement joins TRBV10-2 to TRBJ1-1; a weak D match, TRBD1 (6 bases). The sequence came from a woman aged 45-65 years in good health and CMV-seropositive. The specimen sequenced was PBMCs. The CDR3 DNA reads TGCGCCAGCAGCACTATAGGGGGGAACACTGAAGCTTTCTTT. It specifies CASSTIGGNTEAFF.